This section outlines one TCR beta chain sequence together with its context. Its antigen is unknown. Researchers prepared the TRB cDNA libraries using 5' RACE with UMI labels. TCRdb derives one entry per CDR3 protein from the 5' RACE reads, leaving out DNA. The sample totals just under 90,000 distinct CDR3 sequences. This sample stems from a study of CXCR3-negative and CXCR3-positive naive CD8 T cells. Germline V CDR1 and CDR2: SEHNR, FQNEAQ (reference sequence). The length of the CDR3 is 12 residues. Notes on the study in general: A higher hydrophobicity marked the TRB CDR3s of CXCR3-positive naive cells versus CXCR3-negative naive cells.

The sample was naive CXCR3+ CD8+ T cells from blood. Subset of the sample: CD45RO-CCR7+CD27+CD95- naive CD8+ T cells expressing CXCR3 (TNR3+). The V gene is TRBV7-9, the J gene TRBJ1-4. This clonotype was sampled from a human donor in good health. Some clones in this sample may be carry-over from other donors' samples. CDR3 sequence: CASSLDGEKLFF.